This entry lists 16 T cell receptor beta chains sequenced from one sample in a study of blood T cell repertoires in COVID-19. Assay: immunoSEQ multiplex PCR; the TCRdb copy retains only in-frame clones and omits some. The sample records about 190,000 clones, roughly 84% being singletons. The specimen sequenced was PBMCs or T cells enriched from blood (not recorded which). The source of these receptors is a woman aged 25 to 39 who had been exposed to COVID-19.

J is TRBJ2-1 and V is TRBV4-2; 13 bases align to TRBD2. CDR1 and CDR2 from the germline V gene are LGHNA and YNFKEQ. Trimming cost V 4 bases and J 10 bases; bases outside gene matches: 7. This CDR3 comprises 15 residues. The CDR3 sequence is CASSRGLAGEKEQFF. As DNA, the CDR3 is TGTGCCAGCAGCCGTGGACTAGCGGGGGAAAAAGAGCAGTTCTTC.

This clone was seen only once. The chain has TRBV5-1 and TRBJ2-7, with 13 bases aligning to TRBD2. J gave up 1 base and V 5 bases, and 3 bases lay outside the gene matches. Germline assignment: CDR1 SGHRS and CDR2 YFSETQ. The CDR3 contains 15 residues. The CDR3 DNA reads TGCGCCAGCAGTTGGACTAGCGGGGGATCCTACGAGCAGTACTTC. It encodes CASSWTSGGSYEQYF.

The chain joins TRBV25-1 to TRBJ1-2; 7 bases are a match to TRBD1. Germline assignment: CDR1 MGHDK and CDR2 SYGVNS. The CDR3 has 15 residues. V shed 4 bases and J 4 bases; nucleotides not matched to a gene: 9. CDR3 nucleotide sequence: TGTGCCAGCAGTGGGGGACAGATACCTTCCTATGGCTACACCTTC. It translates to CASSGGQIPSYGYTF.

The chain is built from TRBV29-1 and TRBJ1-4; D is unresolved. CDR1 and CDR2 from the germline V gene are SQVTM and ANQGSEA. There are 10 residues in the CDR3. V was cut by 5 bases and J by 6 bases, with 4 bases left in between. CDR3 loop: CSVRHEKLFF. The CDR3 DNA reads TGCAGCGTTCGTCATGAAAAACTGTTTTTT.

The chain employs TRBV28 and TRBJ2-5; 11 bases agree with TRBD2. The CDR3 runs 17 residues. Trimming at V came to 6 bases and at J to 1 base, leaving 10 bases not matched to a gene. Germline CDR1 reads MDHEN; CDR2 reads SYDVKM. CDR3 region: CASSRTSGGSFQETQYF. Here the CDR3 DNA reads TGTGCCAGCAGCCGCACTAGCGGGGGAAGCTTCCAAGAGACCCAGTACTTC. Using reference TRBV28 and TRBJ2-5 for the parts outside the CDR3, the full variable domain is DVKVTQSSRYLVKRTGEKVFLECVQDMDHENMFWYRQDPGLGLRLIYFSYDVKMKEKGDIPEGYSVSREKKERFSLILESASTNQTSMYLCASSRTSGGSFQETQYFGPGTRLLVL.

The gene calls are TRBV3-1 (or the pseudogene TRBV3-2) and TRBJ1-2, with D perhaps TRBD1 (5 bases). In germline, CDR1 is LGHDT, CDR2 YNNKEL (reference sequence). The length of the CDR3 is 14 residues. V lost 7 bases and J 4 bases, leaving 16 bases between the germline ends. The CDR3 loop is CASKPTTGVYGYTF. Here the CDR3 DNA reads TGTGCCAGCAAGCCTACCACGGGGGTCTATGGCTACACCTTC.

Note on this clone: The same CDR3 also results from other DNA sequences found in this sample. V and J are TRBV9 and TRBJ2-1; 7 bases fit TRBD2. Germline CDR1 is SGDLS and CDR2 is YYNGEE. The CDR3 runs to 14 residues. J lost 5 bases, V lost 0 bases, and 2 bases had no gene match. The DNA of the CDR3 is TGTGCCAGCAGCGTAGGCCTAGCGGACAATGAGCAGTTCTTC. It encodes CASSVGLADNEQFF.

The V and J genes are TRBV7-2 and TRBJ2-5; TRBD2 aligns across 11 bases. The V gene end was trimmed by 5 bases and the J gene end by 3 bases; junction bases not matched to a gene: 8. CDR3 length: 16 amino acids. Looked up from germline, CDR1 is SGHTA and CDR2 is FQGNSA. Here the CDR3 reads CASSPGVAGGKETQYF. Here the CDR3 DNA reads TGTGCCAGCAGCCCGGGGGTAGCGGGGGGGAAAGAGACCCAGTACTTC.

The V call is TRBV7-9, the J call TRBJ1-1, with D perhaps matching TRBD1 (5 bases). The V gene's germline CDR1 is SEHNR and CDR2 FQNEAQ (reference sequence). V gave up 0 bases and J gave up 4 bases, with 9 bases separating them. The CDR3 runs 14 residues. CDR3 residues: CASSLAGLVTEAFF. CDR3 sequence (DNA): TGTGCCAGCAGCTTAGCGGGACTAGTCACTGAAGCTTTCTTT.

The count of this clone is one. This rearrangement joins TRBV7-2 to TRBJ1-3; D call uncertain. CDR1 and CDR2 (germline): SGHTA, FQGNSA. This CDR3 comprises 13 residues. V was clipped by 2 bases and J by 0 bases, with 2 bases between them. Here the CDR3 DNA reads TGTGCCAGCAGCTTATACTCTGGAAACACCATATATTTT. Translating gives CASSLYSGNTIYF.

The sample holds one count of this clone. The rearrangement uses TRBV2 and TRBJ2-2, with a weak D call TRBD2 (5 bases). Trimming left V 7 bases short and J 3 bases short, with 18 bases between. Looked up from germline, CDR1 is SNHLY and CDR2 is FYNNEI. The CDR3 is 16 residues long. The CDR3 nucleotides are TGTGCCAGCACTCCGGACTCAGCGAGGGACACCGGGGAGCTGTTTTTT. Translated: CASTPDSARDTGELFF.

This clone was detected only once. The chain employs TRBV15 and TRBJ1-1, with D tentatively TRBD1 (6 bases). Trimming left V 3 bases short and J 3 bases short, with 17 bases between. Germline-derived CDR1 and CDR2 are LNHNV and YYDKDF (reference sequence). This CDR3 has 16 amino acids. CDR3 amino acids: CATSRMGPGADTEAFF. The CDR3 DNA reads as TGTGCCACCAGCAGGATGGGGCCAGGGGCGGACACTGAAGCTTTCTTT.

This clone was picked up a small number of times. The chain joins TRBV7-9 to TRBJ1-4, with TRBD1 matching 10 bases. Germline assignment: CDR1 SEHNR and CDR2 FQNEAQ (reference sequence). Trimming at V came to 3 bases and at J to 4 bases, leaving 2 bases not matched to a gene. CDR3 size: 15 residues. In DNA, the CDR3 is TGTGCCAGCAGCTTGGGGGACAGGGGTAATGAAAAACTGTTTTTT. It specifies CASSLGDRGNEKLFF. The full variable domain, completed using reference TRBV7-9 and TRBJ1-4, is DTGVSQNPRHKITKRGQNVTFRCDPISEHNRLYWYRQTLGQGPEFLTYFQNEAQLEKSRLLSDRFSAERPKGSFSTLEIQRTEQGDSAMYLCASSLGDRGNEKLFFGSGTQLSVL.

This chain links TRBV30 with TRBJ1-2; D gene unclear. Germline CDR1 is GTSNPN and CDR2 is SVGIG (reference sequence). V was clipped by 4 bases and J by 9 bases, with 12 bases between them. The CDR3 loop spans 11 amino acids. CDR3 sequence: CAWTRTLSYTF. In nucleotides, the CDR3 is TGTGCCTGGACGAGAACCCTAAGCTACACCTTC.

The chain combines TRBV4-3 with TRBJ2-2; D perhaps matches TRBD1 (7 bases). The ends were cut back, 4 bases at V and 7 bases at J, with 22 bases in the middle. Germline values: CDR1 LGHNA, CDR2 YSLEER. The CDR3 runs 17 residues. CDR3 sequence: CASSPPVAGGRHGELFF. DNA of the CDR3: TGCGCCAGCAGCCCTCCGGTGGCAGGGGGGCGGCACGGGGAGCTGTTTTTT.

The chain couples TRBV3-1 (or the pseudogene TRBV3-2) to TRBJ1-1; D call uncertain. The V gene lost 1 base and the J gene lost 0 bases, with 6 bases spanning the gap. Germline V lookup: CDR1 LGHDT, CDR2 YNNKEL (reference sequence). This CDR3 is built from 14 residues. This chain's CDR3 is CASSQAPVNTEAFF. The CDR3 DNA sequence: TGTGCCAGCAGCCAAGCCCCAGTGAACACTGAAGCTTTCTTT.